These T cell receptor beta chains were read from a single sample in a study of OX40 agonist ivuxolimab in advanced cancers. Measured with immunoSEQ multiplex PCR; TCRdb has only the in-frame clones, and not every one. The sample records about 22,000 clones, 84% being singletons. Sequences were derived from CD4+ or CD8+ T cells sorted from blood, sampled in a trial of the OX40 agonist ivuxolimab. These receptors were obtained from an adult with an advanced solid tumor such as melanoma, head and neck, liver or kidney cancer. Each CDR3 is given with its conserved first and last residue. A D gene is named only where the DNA matches it firmly. Some rows have no size entry. The others give once, few or many, or a class for an expanded clone.

J gene: TRBJ1-4; D gene: TRBD1; V gene: TRBV28; clone size: NA; CDR3 protein: CASSLYFFRGDTTNEKLFF; CDR3 DNA: TGTGCCAGCAGTTTATACTTTTTCAGGGGGGACACAACTAATGAAAAACTGTTTTTT
J gene: TRBJ1-1; D gene: NA; V gene: TRBV19; clone size: NA; CDR3 protein: CASSIVFQGNTEAFF; CDR3 DNA: TGTGCCAGTAGTATAGTTTTTCAAGGGAACACTGAAGCTTTCTTT
J gene: TRBJ2-3; D gene: TRBD2; V gene: TRBV4-1; clone size: NA; CDR3 protein: CASSPRAGPDTQYF; CDR3 DNA: TGCGCCAGCAGCCCCCGAGCGGGACCAGATACGCAGTATTTT
J gene: TRBJ2-7; D gene: NA; V gene: TRBV11-3; clone size: NA; CDR3 protein: CASRTRPLARSSYEQYF; CDR3 DNA: TGTGCCAGCAGGACGAGGCCCTTAGCGAGGAGCTCCTACGAGCAGTACTTC
J gene: TRBJ2-1; D gene: NA; V gene: TRBV4-1; clone size: NA; CDR3 protein: CASSQVPPESSYNEQFF; CDR3 DNA: TGCGCCAGCAGCCAAGTCCCTCCAGAGAGCTCCTACAATGAGCAGTTCTTC
J gene: TRBJ1-2; D gene: TRBD1; V gene: TRBV25-1; clone size: NA; CDR3 protein: CASSDWTGVYGYTF; CDR3 DNA: TGTGCCAGCAGCGACTGGACAGGGGTTTATGGCTACACCTTC
J gene: TRBJ1-5; D gene: NA; V gene: TRBV28; clone size: NA; CDR3 protein: CASGSEFQRGQPQHF; CDR3 DNA: TGTGCCAGCGGATCTGAGTTCCAACGTGGTCAGCCCCAGCATTTT
J gene: TRBJ2-2; D gene: TRBD1; V gene: TRBV19; clone size: NA; CDR3 protein: CASSIVDRASGELFF; CDR3 DNA: TGTGCCAGTAGTATAGTGGACAGGGCTTCCGGGGAGCTGTTTTTT
J gene: TRBJ1-5; D gene: NA; V gene: TRBV28; clone size: NA; CDR3 protein: CASSPRWGQSNQPQHF; CDR3 DNA: TGTGCCAGCAGTCCCCGTTGGGGGCAGAGCAATCAGCCCCAGCATTTT
J gene: TRBJ1-2; D gene: NA; V gene: TRBV21-1; clone size: once; CDR3 protein: CASRRVDSLRGDYTF; CDR3 DNA: TGTGCCAGCAGGCGAGTTGACAGCCTCCGAGGGGACTACACCTTC
J gene: TRBJ2-1; D gene: TRBD2; V gene: TRBV29-1; clone size: NA; CDR3 protein: CSVVPGLAGGSYNEQFF; CDR3 DNA: TGCAGCGTGGTCCCGGGACTAGCGGGAGGCTCCTACAATGAGCAGTTCTTC
J gene: TRBJ1-1; D gene: NA; V gene: TRBV15; clone size: NA; CDR3 protein: CATSADSPRTEAFF; CDR3 DNA: TGTGCCACCAGCGCGGACTCCCCTCGAACTGAAGCTTTCTTT
J gene: TRBJ2-1; D gene: NA; V gene: TRBV2; clone size: NA; CDR3 protein: CASSATGIGFGNEQFF; CDR3 DNA: TGTGCCAGCAGTGCAACAGGAATAGGATTCGGCAATGAGCAGTTCTTC
J gene: TRBJ2-3; D gene: TRBD1; V gene: TRBV27; clone size: NA; CDR3 protein: CASSYGTGNAQYF; CDR3 DNA: TGTGCCAGCAGTTACGGGACAGGGAACGCGCAGTATTTT
J gene: TRBJ2-2; D gene: TRBD1; V gene: TRBV5-5; clone size: NA; CDR3 protein: CASSLLVGGNTGELFF; CDR3 DNA: TGTGCCAGCAGCTTGCTAGTAGGGGGCAACACCGGGGAGCTGTTTTTT
J gene: TRBJ1-5; D gene: NA; V gene: TRBV28; clone size: NA; CDR3 protein: CASSLHSNQPQHF; CDR3 DNA: TGTGCCAGCAGTTTACACAGCAATCAGCCCCAGCATTTT
J gene: TRBJ1-3; D gene: NA; V gene: TRBV11-3; clone size: NA; CDR3 protein: CASSLDGGSGNTIYF; CDR3 DNA: TGTGCCAGCAGCTTAGATGGCGGCTCTGGAAACACCATATATTTT
J gene: TRBJ2-5; D gene: TRBD1; V gene: TRBV30; clone size: NA; CDR3 protein: CAWSSIDREEETQYF; CDR3 DNA: TGTGCCTGGAGTTCCATAGACAGGGAAGAAGAGACCCAGTACTTC
J gene: TRBJ2-7; D gene: TRBD1; V gene: TRBV6-5; clone size: NA; CDR3 protein: CASSTGVYEQYF; CDR3 DNA: TGTGCCAGCAGCACAGGGGTCTACGAGCAGTACTTC
J gene: TRBJ2-6; D gene: NA; V gene: TRBV7-8; clone size: NA; CDR3 protein: CASSSKPDRISGANVLTF; CDR3 DNA: TGTGCCAGCAGCTCGAAGCCGGACAGAATCTCTGGGGCCAACGTCCTGACTTTC
J gene: TRBJ2-7; D gene: TRBD1; V gene: TRBV5-1; clone size: NA; CDR3 protein: CASTAGTGGSYEQYF; CDR3 DNA: TGCGCCAGCACCGCCGGGACAGGGGGATCCTACGAGCAGTACTTC
J gene: TRBJ2-3; D gene: TRBD2; V gene: TRBV7-7; clone size: NA; CDR3 protein: CASSSTVETGLATDTQYF; CDR3 DNA: TGTGCTAGCAGCTCCACCGTCGAAACTGGACTAGCGACAGATACGCAGTATTTT
J gene: TRBJ1-5; D gene: TRBD1; V gene: TRBV27; clone size: NA; CDR3 protein: CASSLQTGYQPQHF; CDR3 DNA: TGTGCCAGCAGTCTCCAGACAGGGTATCAGCCCCAGCATTTT
J gene: TRBJ2-5; D gene: NA; V gene: TRBV6-6; clone size: few; CDR3 protein: CASEVLETQYF; CDR3 DNA: TGTGCCAGCGAGGTTTTGGAGACCCAGTACTTC
J gene: TRBJ2-1; D gene: NA; V gene: TRBV7-6; clone size: few; CDR3 protein: CASSLARSWEQFF; CDR3 DNA: TGTGCCAGCAGCTTAGCGCGTAGCTGGGAGCAGTTCTTC
J gene: TRBJ2-5; D gene: TRBD2; V gene: TRBV28; clone size: NA; CDR3 protein: CASSTAGELGETQYF; CDR3 DNA: TGTGCCAGCAGTACGGCGGGGGAATTGGGTGAGACCCAGTACTTC
J gene: TRBJ2-1; D gene: NA; V gene: TRBV19; clone size: once; CDR3 protein: CASTSERKLARSYNEQFF; CDR3 DNA: TGTGCCAGTACCTCGGAACGAAAATTAGCAAGATCCTACAATGAGCAGTTCTTC
J gene: TRBJ2-7; D gene: NA; V gene: TRBV7-6; clone size: NA; CDR3 protein: CASSSRPESYEQYF; CDR3 DNA: TGTGCCAGCAGCTCCCGCCCGGAAAGCTACGAGCAGTACTTC
J gene: TRBJ2-7; D gene: NA; V gene: TRBV13; clone size: NA; CDR3 protein: CASSSKGGSGSYEQYF; CDR3 DNA: TGTGCCAGCAGCTCGAAAGGGGGGAGTGGCTCCTACGAGCAGTACTTC
J gene: TRBJ1-2; D gene: NA; V gene: TRBV9; clone size: NA; CDR3 protein: CASSVDFAAHYGYTF; CDR3 DNA: TGTGCCAGCAGCGTAGATTTTGCAGCGCACTATGGCTACACCTTC
J gene: TRBJ2-7; D gene: TRBD1; V gene: TRBV11-2; clone size: NA; CDR3 protein: CASSLGTGGYEQYF; CDR3 DNA: TGTGCCAGCAGCTTGGGGACAGGGGGATACGAGCAGTACTTC
J gene: TRBJ2-1; D gene: NA; V gene: TRBV5-1; clone size: NA; CDR3 protein: CASSFSIWGSYSYNEQFF; CDR3 DNA: TGCGCCAGCAGCTTCAGTATATGGGGGTCTTACTCCTACAATGAGCAGTTCTTC
J gene: TRBJ1-5; D gene: NA; V gene: TRBV10-1; clone size: few; CDR3 protein: CAGGSVSGQPQHF; CDR3 DNA: TGCGCCGGAGGCTCAGTGAGCGGTCAGCCCCAGCATTTT
J gene: TRBJ2-2; D gene: NA; V gene: TRBV25-1; clone size: NA; CDR3 protein: CASSSPAPEDTGELFF; CDR3 DNA: TGTGCCAGCAGCTCCCCGGCCCCCGAGGACACCGGGGAGCTGTTTTTT
J gene: TRBJ2-5; D gene: TRBD1; V gene: TRBV27; clone size: NA; CDR3 protein: CASSTTWTGLQETQYF; CDR3 DNA: TGTGCCAGCAGCACCACCTGGACAGGCTTGCAAGAGACCCAGTACTTC
J gene: TRBJ2-3; D gene: NA; V gene: TRBV25-1; clone size: few; CDR3 protein: CASSELRTHTDTQYF; CDR3 DNA: TGTGCCAGCAGTGAATTGAGGACACACACAGATACGCAGTATTTT
J gene: TRBJ2-5; D gene: TRBD2; V gene: TRBV9; clone size: NA; CDR3 protein: CASSVAGGGDQETQYF; CDR3 DNA: TGTGCCAGCAGCGTAGCTGGCGGGGGGGACCAAGAGACCCAGTACTTC
J gene: TRBJ2-7; D gene: NA; V gene: TRBV2; clone size: NA; CDR3 protein: CASSDIGSYEQYF; CDR3 DNA: TGTGCCAGCAGTGATATAGGTTCCTACGAGCAGTACTTC
J gene: TRBJ2-3; D gene: NA; V gene: TRBV7-9; clone size: NA; CDR3 protein: CASSERMGDTQYF; CDR3 DNA: TGTGCCAGCAGCGAGCGGATGGGGGATACGCAGTATTTT
J gene: TRBJ1-2; D gene: NA; V gene: TRBV7-9; clone size: NA; CDR3 protein: CASSTISSGAANYGYTF; CDR3 DNA: TGTGCCAGCAGCACCATCTCTTCAGGGGCTGCCAACTATGGCTACACCTTC
J gene: TRBJ2-1; D gene: TRBD2; V gene: TRBV6-1; clone size: once; CDR3 protein: CASSEVSGRWNEQFF; CDR3 DNA: TGTGCCAGCAGTGAGGTTAGCGGGAGGTGGAATGAGCAGTTCTTC
J gene: TRBJ2-1; D gene: NA; V gene: TRBV6-5; clone size: NA; CDR3 protein: CASSSIGGNEQFF; CDR3 DNA: TGTGCCAGCAGTTCGATTGGTGGGAATGAGCAGTTCTTC
J gene: TRBJ2-5; D gene: TRBD2; V gene: TRBV19; clone size: NA; CDR3 protein: CASSSVSGATQETQYF; CDR3 DNA: TGTGCCAGTAGTTCTGTTAGCGGGGCTACACAAGAGACCCAGTACTTC
J gene: TRBJ2-7; D gene: TRBD1; V gene: TRBV27; clone size: NA; CDR3 protein: CASSPERTGYHEQYF; CDR3 DNA: TGTGCCAGCAGTCCTGAGCGGACAGGGTACCACGAGCAGTACTTC
J gene: TRBJ2-7; D gene: NA; V gene: TRBV6-5; clone size: NA; CDR3 protein: CASSYDMGSTEQYF; CDR3 DNA: TGTGCCAGCAGTTACGATATGGGGTCCACCGAGCAGTACTTC
J gene: TRBJ2-7; D gene: NA; V gene: TRBV4-1; clone size: NA; CDR3 protein: CASSQVLGVHEQYF; CDR3 DNA: TGCGCCAGCAGCCAAGTGCTGGGGGTCCACGAGCAGTACTTC
J gene: TRBJ1-1; D gene: TRBD1; V gene: TRBV27; clone size: NA; CDR3 protein: CASSLRQGWTEAFF; CDR3 DNA: TGTGCCAGCAGTTTGAGACAGGGGTGGACTGAAGCTTTCTTT
J gene: TRBJ1-2; D gene: TRBD1; V gene: TRBV27; clone size: NA; CDR3 protein: CASSSRTGVSYGYTF; CDR3 DNA: TGTGCCAGCAGTTCCCGGACAGGGGTCTCCTATGGCTACACCTTC